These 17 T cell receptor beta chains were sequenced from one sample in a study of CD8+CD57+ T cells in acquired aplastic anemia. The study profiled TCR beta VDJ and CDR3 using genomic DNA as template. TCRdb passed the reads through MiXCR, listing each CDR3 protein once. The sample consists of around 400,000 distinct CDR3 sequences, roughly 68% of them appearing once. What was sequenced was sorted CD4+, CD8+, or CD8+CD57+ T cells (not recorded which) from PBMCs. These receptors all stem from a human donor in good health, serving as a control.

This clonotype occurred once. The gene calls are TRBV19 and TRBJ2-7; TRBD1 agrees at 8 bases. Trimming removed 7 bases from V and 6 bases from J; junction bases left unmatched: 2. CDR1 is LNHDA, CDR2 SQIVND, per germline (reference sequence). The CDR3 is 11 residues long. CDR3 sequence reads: CASTGTGEQYF. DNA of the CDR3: TGTGCCAGTACCGGGACAGGCGAGCAGTACTTC.

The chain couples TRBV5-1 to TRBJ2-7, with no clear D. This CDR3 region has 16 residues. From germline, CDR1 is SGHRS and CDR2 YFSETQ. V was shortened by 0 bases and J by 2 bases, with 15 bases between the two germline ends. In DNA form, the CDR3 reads TGCGCCAGCAGCTTGGCCATGGAGACCCAGCCCTACGAGCAGTACTTC. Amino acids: CASSLAMETQPYEQYF. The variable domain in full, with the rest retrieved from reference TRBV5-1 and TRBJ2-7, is KAGVTQTPRYLIKTRGQQVTLSCSPISGHRSVSWYQQTPGQGLQFLFEYFSETQRNKGNFPGRFSGRQFSNSRSEMNVSTLELGDSALYLCASSLAMETQPYEQYFGPGTRLTVT.

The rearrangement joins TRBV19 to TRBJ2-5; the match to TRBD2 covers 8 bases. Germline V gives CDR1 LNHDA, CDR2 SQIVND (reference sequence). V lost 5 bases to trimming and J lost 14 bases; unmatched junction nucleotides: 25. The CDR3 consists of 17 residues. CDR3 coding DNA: TGTGCCAGTAGTCCTTATGAAAGCGGGGGATCCGACGAGCAGTACTACTTC. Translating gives CASSPYESGGSDEQYYF.

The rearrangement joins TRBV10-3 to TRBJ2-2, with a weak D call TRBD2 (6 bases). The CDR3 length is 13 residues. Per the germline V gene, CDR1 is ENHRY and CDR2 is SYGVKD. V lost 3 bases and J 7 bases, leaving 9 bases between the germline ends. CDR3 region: CAISDLGGGELFF. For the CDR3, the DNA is TGTGCCATCAGTGACCTGGGGGGCGGGGAGCTGTTTTTT.

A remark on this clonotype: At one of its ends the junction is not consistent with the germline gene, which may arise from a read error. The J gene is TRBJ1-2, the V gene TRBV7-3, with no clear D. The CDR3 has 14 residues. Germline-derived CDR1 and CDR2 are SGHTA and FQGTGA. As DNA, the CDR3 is TGTGCCAGCAGCTCCCCTGGGCCTGATAATGGCTACACTTTC. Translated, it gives CASSSPGPDNGYTF.

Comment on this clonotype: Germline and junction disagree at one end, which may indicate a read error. Here the CDR3 DNA reads TGTGCCAGCAGCTGGAACAGGGAGGTTGGAGAGACCCCGATATATTTC. The encoded protein is CASSWNREVGETPIYF. The chain employs TRBV7-9 and TRBJ1-3; D perhaps matches TRBD1 (6 bases). From germline, CDR1 is SEHNR and CDR2 FQNEAQ (reference sequence). The CDR3 spans 16 residues.

The CDR3 loop reads CSARDIVTTELFF. CDR3 in DNA: TGCAGTGCTAGAGATATAGTAACAACCGAACTGTTTTTT. This chain links TRBV20-1 with TRBJ1-4; D call uncertain. Germline values: CDR1 DFQATT, CDR2 SNEGSKA (reference sequence). There are 13 residues in the CDR3. V gave up 0 bases and J gave up 12 bases, with 14 bases separating them.

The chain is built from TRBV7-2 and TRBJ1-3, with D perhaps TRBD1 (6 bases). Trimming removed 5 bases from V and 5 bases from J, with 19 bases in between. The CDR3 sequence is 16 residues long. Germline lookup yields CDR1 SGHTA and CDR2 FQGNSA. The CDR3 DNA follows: TGTGCCAGCAGCCCACGGGACACCTGCTCCAGAAACACCATATATTTT. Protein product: CASSPRDTCSRNTIYF.

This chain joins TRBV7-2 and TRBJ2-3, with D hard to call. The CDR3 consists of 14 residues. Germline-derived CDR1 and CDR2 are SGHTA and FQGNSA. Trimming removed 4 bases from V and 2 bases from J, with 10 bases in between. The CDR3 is CASSWDGYTDTQYF. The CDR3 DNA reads TGTGCCAGCAGCTGGGATGGGTACACAGATACGCAGTATTTT.

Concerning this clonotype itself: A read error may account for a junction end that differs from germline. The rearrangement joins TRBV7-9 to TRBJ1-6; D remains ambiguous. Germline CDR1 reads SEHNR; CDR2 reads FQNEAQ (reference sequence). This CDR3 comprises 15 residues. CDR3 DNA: TGTGCCAGCAGCTTAGGATATGGATCTGCATCACTCCTCCACTTT. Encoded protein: CASSLGYGSASLLHF.

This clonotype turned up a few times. The CDR3 sequence: CASSLAGTNQPQHF. As DNA, the CDR3 is TGTGCCAGCAGCTTAGCAGGGACAAATCAGCCCCAGCATTTT. V is TRBV7-2 and J is TRBJ1-5; D is perhaps TRBD1 (6 bases). CDR3 length: 14 amino acids. Germline values: CDR1 SGHTA, CDR2 FQGNSA. The V and J ends lost 0 bases and 4 bases respectively, with 7 bases between them.

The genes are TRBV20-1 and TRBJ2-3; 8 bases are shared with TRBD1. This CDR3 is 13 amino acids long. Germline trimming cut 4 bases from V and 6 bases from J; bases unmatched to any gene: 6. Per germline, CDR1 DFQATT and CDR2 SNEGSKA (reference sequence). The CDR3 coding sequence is TGCAGTGCTACTGGGCAGGGGGCGGATACGCAGTATTTT. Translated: CSATGQGADTQYF.

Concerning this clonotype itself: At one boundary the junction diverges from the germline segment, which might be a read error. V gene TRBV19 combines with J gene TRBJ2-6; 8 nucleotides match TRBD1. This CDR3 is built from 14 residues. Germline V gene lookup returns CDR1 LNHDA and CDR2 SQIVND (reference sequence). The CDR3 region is CASSIFGGQGAEAF. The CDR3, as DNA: TGTGCCAGTAGTATCTTTGGGGGCCAGGGGGCTGAAGCTTTC.

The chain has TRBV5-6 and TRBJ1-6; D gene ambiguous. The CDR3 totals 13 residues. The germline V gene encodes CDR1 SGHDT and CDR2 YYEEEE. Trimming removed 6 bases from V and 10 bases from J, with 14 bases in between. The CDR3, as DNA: TGTGCCAGCACCTTTGGGCAAAGGTCACCCCTCCACTTT. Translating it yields CASTFGQRSPLHF.

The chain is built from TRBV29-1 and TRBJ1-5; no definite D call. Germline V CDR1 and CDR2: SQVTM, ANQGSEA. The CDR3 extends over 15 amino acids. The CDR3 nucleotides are TGCCAGCATGAAGATAGGGCTGAGGGCAATCAGCCCCAGCATTTT. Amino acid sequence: CQHEDRAEGNQPQHF.

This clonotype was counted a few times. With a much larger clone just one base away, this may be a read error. Here the CDR3 reads CASSRQGADLNYGYTF. The CDR3 DNA follows: TGTGCCAGCAGTCGACAGGGGGCTGACCTTAACTATGGCTACACCTTC. The V call is TRBV2, the J call TRBJ1-2; 10 nucleotides align to TRBD1. CDR1 and CDR2 (germline): SNHLY, FYNNEI. V was pared by 5 bases and J by 1 base, with 7 bases of the junction left unmatched. The CDR3 spans 16 residues.

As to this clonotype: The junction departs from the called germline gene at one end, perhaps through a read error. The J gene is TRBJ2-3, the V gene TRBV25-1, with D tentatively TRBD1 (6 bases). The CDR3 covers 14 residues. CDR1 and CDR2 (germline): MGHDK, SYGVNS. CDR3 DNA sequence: TGTACCAGCGCTGGGGGCCTAAGCACAGATACGCAGTATTTT. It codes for CTSAGGLSTDTQYF.